The 27 T cell receptor beta chains reported below all come from one sample, sequenced in a study of blood T cell repertoires in COVID-19. Data came from immunoSEQ multiplex PCR; TCRdb stores just in-frame clones and leaves some out. The sample has some 150,000 clones; under 90% are singletons. The material sequenced was peripheral blood. The receptors originated from a man between 60 and 75 years old with acute or convalescent COVID-19.

The chain is built from TRBV5-1 and TRBJ1-1, with TRBD1 as a possible D gene (6 bases). The CDR3 is 15 residues long. V shed 4 bases and J shed 5 bases, with 18 bases lying between them. Germline CDR1 SGHRS, CDR2 YFSETQ. The CDR3 DNA reads as TGCGCCAGCAGCAACAGCCCAGGGGTAAGGACTGAAGCTTTCTTT. It codes for CASSNSPGVRTEAFF.

This rearrangement joins TRBV10-2 to TRBJ1-2; the match to TRBD1 covers 10 bases. From germline, CDR1 is WSHSY and CDR2 SAAADI. The trim removed 3 bases at V and 7 bases at J, leaving 8 bases unmatched. This CDR3 has 15 residues. The CDR3: CASSEIADRGGGYTF. The CDR3 nucleotides are TGCGCCAGCAGTGAAATTGCGGACAGGGGGGGTGGCTACACCTTC.

V usage is TRBV7-9 and J usage is TRBJ1-3, with D maybe TRBD1 (5 bases). Trimming pared 6 bases from V and 2 bases from J, leaving 23 bases between. Looked up from germline, CDR1 is SEHNR and CDR2 is FQNEAQ (reference sequence). CDR3 size: 18 residues. The CDR3 nucleotides read TGTGCCAGCAGTTCGGGAGCGGACCTCTCGGGGCCTGGAAACACCATATATTTT. This encodes CASSSGADLSGPGNTIYF.

The sample holds a few counts of this clone. V and J are TRBV19 and TRBJ1-1; no definite D call. Trimming took off 6 bases at V and 5 bases at J, with 13 bases between the two ends. Germline values: CDR1 LNHDA, CDR2 SQIVND (reference sequence). The CDR3 covers 13 residues. CDR3 sequence: CASRSPLGTEAFF. As DNA, the CDR3 is TGTGCCAGTAGAAGCCCCCTAGGAACTGAAGCTTTCTTT.

The genes are TRBV19 and TRBJ2-2, with 7 bases fitting TRBD1. Germline V gives CDR1 LNHDA, CDR2 SQIVND (reference sequence). Trimming cost V 1 base and J 5 bases; bases outside gene matches: 4. This CDR3 has 15 amino acids. The CDR3 DNA is TGTGCCAGTAGTATAGGAAGGGGGCTTACCGGGGAGCTGTTTTTT. Protein sequence: CASSIGRGLTGELFF.

V is TRBV7-2 and J is TRBJ2-1; 12 nucleotides agree with TRBD2. This CDR3 is built from 15 residues. From germline, CDR1 is SGHTA and CDR2 FQGNSA. The V and J ends lost 6 bases and 6 bases, in that order; junction bases with no gene match: 6. CDR3 nucleotide sequence: TGTGCCAGCAGGCACCCGGGACTAGCGGGCAATGAGCAGTTCTTC. It yields the protein CASRHPGLAGNEQFF. Supplemented by reference TRBV7-2 and TRBJ2-1, the full variable domain reads GAGVSQSPSNKVTEKGKDVELRCDPISGHTALYWYRQSLGQGLEFLIYFQGNSAPDKSGLPSDRFSAERTGGSVSTLTIQRTQQEDSAVYLCASRHPGLAGNEQFFGPGTRLTVL.

Only one count was recorded for this clone. The genes are TRBV12-3 or TRBV12-4 and TRBJ1-1; D is unresolved. This CDR3 is 12 amino acids long. Between the trimmed V and J ends, which lost 5 bases and 0 bases, there was a span of 4 bases. The CDR3 sequence: CASSPVNTEAFF. The CDR3 region has the DNA TGTGCCAGCAGTCCGGTGAACACTGAAGCTTTCTTT.

DNA of the CDR3: TGTGCCACCAGCTGGACAGGGTCCTACGAGCAGTACTTC. This encodes CATSWTGSYEQYF. V usage is TRBV15 and J usage is TRBJ2-7; 8 bases agree with TRBD1. This CDR3 has 13 residues. The J segment lost 1 base and the V segment lost 5 bases, leaving 1 base of the junction unmatched. Germline CDR1 is LNHNV and CDR2 is YYDKDF (reference sequence).

The rearrangement uses TRBV6-2 or TRBV6-3 and TRBJ1-2; D is possibly TRBD1 (6 bases). The CDR3 is made up of 14 amino acids. The V end was cut by 5 bases, the J end by 4 bases, with 14 bases between. From germline, CDR1 is MNHEY and CDR2 SVGEGT. This CDR3 is CASSPRTALYGYTF. The CDR3 nucleotides are TGTGCCAGCAGTCCGAGGACAGCCCTCTATGGCTACACCTTC.

This clone was seen only once. V is TRBV12-3 or TRBV12-4 and J is TRBJ1-2, with D uncertain. The ends were cut back, 4 bases at V and 2 bases at J, with 5 bases in the middle. The CDR3 is 12 residues long. The CDR3 protein is CASSSGNYGYTF. The CDR3 coding sequence is TGTGCCAGCAGTTCGGGAAACTATGGCTACACCTTC.

J is TRBJ1-5 and V is TRBV20-1; perhaps TRBD1 as D (6 bases). The CDR3 spans 14 residues. The V end was cut by 3 bases, the J end by 7 bases, with 16 bases between. Germline lookup yields CDR1 DFQATT and CDR2 SNEGSKA (reference sequence). CDR3 DNA: TGCAGTGCTAGTAGGGGGACATCAAAACAGCCCCAGCATTTT. Its translation: CSASRGTSKQPQHF.

This rearrangement joins TRBV5-1 to TRBJ1-6, with D possibly being TRBD1 (6 bases). With 1 base removed from V and 7 bases from J, the gap between germline ends came to 9 bases. This CDR3 region has 14 residues. The germline gives CDR1 SGHRS, CDR2 YFSETQ. CDR3 sequence: CASSLTGSNSPLHF. The CDR3 DNA follows: TGCGCCAGCAGCTTGACAGGGAGCAATTCACCCCTCCACTTT.

This clone was recorded a few times. The chain is built from TRBV11-2 and TRBJ2-3; a possible D gene is TRBD2 (5 bases). CDR3 length equals 16 residues. In germline, CDR1 is SGHAT, CDR2 FQNNGV. Trimming cost V 0 bases and J 0 bases, with 10 bases left between them. The CDR3 DNA sequence: TGTGCCAGCAGCTTAGAGGGCGGACTTAGCACAGATACGCAGTATTTT. Its protein is CASSLEGGLSTDTQYF.

This clone has just one count. The chain couples TRBV5-4 to TRBJ2-3; TRBD2 aligns across 7 bases. CDR3 length: 14 amino acids. CDR1 and CDR2 from the germline V gene are SGHNT and YYREEE (reference sequence). V lost 3 bases to trimming and J lost 8 bases; unmatched junction nucleotides: 9. The chain's CDR3 is CASSWAAGGGTQYF. The CDR3 DNA reads TGTGCCAGCAGCTGGGCTGCGGGCGGGGGTACGCAGTATTTT.

DNA for the CDR3: TGTGCCAGCAGCGCAGTGACAGTTCAGGACGGTGAAGCTTTCTTT. Translation: CASSAVTVQDGEAFF. The rearrangement joins TRBV9 to TRBJ1-1, with D perhaps TRBD1 (5 bases). The germline CDR1 and CDR2 sequences are SGDLS and YYNGEE. The ends were cut back, 3 bases at V and 7 bases at J, with 19 bases in the middle. This CDR3 comprises 15 residues. Looking up the rest from reference TRBV9 and TRBJ1-1 gives the full variable domain: DSGVTQTPKHLITATGQRVTLRCSPRSGDLSVYWYQQSLDQGLQFLIQYYNGEERAKGNILERFSAQQFPDLHSELNLSSLELGDSALYFCASSAVTVQDGEAFFGQGTRLTVV.

This chain connects TRBV2 to TRBJ2-7, with 7 bases identical to TRBD1. V lost 8 bases and J lost 0; bases outside the gene matches: 4. The CDR3 is made up of 13 amino acids. Germline CDR1 SNHLY, CDR2 FYNNEI. CDR3 protein: CASRTGSSYEQYF. The CDR3 DNA follows: TGTGCCAGCCGGACAGGCAGCTCCTACGAGCAGTACTTC.

V is TRBV5-1 and J is TRBJ2-7; 8 bases line up with TRBD1. The CDR3 covers 13 residues. V was clipped by 3 bases and J by 5 bases; unmatched bases: 4. Germline CDR1 is SGHRS and CDR2 is YFSETQ. CDR3 sequence reads: CASSSGQGNEQYF. DNA of the CDR3: TGCGCCAGCAGCTCCGGACAGGGAAACGAGCAGTACTTC.

This sequence joins TRBV10-3 and TRBJ2-5; perhaps TRBD2 as D (5 bases). CDR1 and CDR2 from the germline V gene are ENHRY and SYGVKD. Deletions cut 2 bases from V and 2 bases from J, with 27 bases between. The CDR3 totals 20 residues. CDR3 coding DNA: TGTGCCATCAGTGAGCCTTTGAATAGGGCGACACGTGGGGAGCAAGAGACCCAGTACTTC. Translating gives CAISEPLNRATRGEQETQYF.

The rearrangement joins TRBV4-3 to TRBJ1-6; 9 nucleotides match TRBD1. There are 17 residues in the CDR3. The ends lost 5 bases at V and 8 bases at J; junction bases unmatched: 13. The germline CDR1 and CDR2 sequences are LGHNA and YSLEER. CDR3 protein: CASSYDVGTGFYSPLHF. CDR3 nucleotide sequence: TGCGCCAGCAGCTACGACGTTGGGACAGGGTTTTATTCACCCCTCCACTTT.

The chain joins TRBV6-5 to TRBJ2-7; the match to TRBD1 covers 9 bases. Germline assignment: CDR1 MNHEY and CDR2 SVGAGI. V dropped 5 bases and J dropped 2; count of bases not matched to a gene: 7. The CDR3 length is 15 residues. CDR3 in DNA: TGTGCCAGCAGTCCGGGACAGGGTGGCACCTACGAGCAGTACTTC. Its protein product is CASSPGQGGTYEQYF.

This clone occurred once. The chain recombines TRBV6-6 with TRBJ1-3, with 9 bases matching TRBD1. Germline V CDR1 and CDR2: MNHNY, SVGAGI (reference sequence). The V segment lost 8 bases and the J segment 0 bases; nucleotides outside the gene matches: 5. The CDR3 runs to 15 residues. The CDR3 sequence: CASRDRASSGNTIYF. CDR3 DNA: TGTGCCAGCCGGGACAGGGCAAGCTCTGGAAACACCATATATTTT.

This chain links TRBV5-6 with TRBJ1-6; 9 nucleotides line up with TRBD1. This CDR3 has 14 amino acids. Germline lookup yields CDR1 SGHDT and CDR2 YYEEEE. V lost 3 bases, J lost 9 bases, and 4 bases stayed unmatched. CDR3 sequence reads: CASSSGQGSSPLHF. DNA for the CDR3: TGTGCCAGCAGCTCCGGACAGGGGAGTTCACCCCTCCACTTT.

The rearrangement uses TRBV7-8 and TRBJ1-1, with TRBD1 identical over 8 bases. CDR1 and CDR2 from the germline V gene are SGHVS and FQNEAQ. Trimming took 5 bases from V and 7 from J; bases not matched to a gene: 6. The CDR3 has 13 residues. The CDR3 protein is CASSPGGTGEAFF. CDR3 DNA: TGTGCCAGCAGCCCGGGCGGGACAGGTGAAGCTTTCTTT.

J is TRBJ2-2 and V is TRBV11-3, with 8 bases matching TRBD1. Germline CDR1 and CDR2: SGHNT and YENEEA. CDR3 length equals 15 residues. Trimming at V came to 6 bases and at J to 1 base, leaving 4 bases not matched to a gene. CDR3 residues: CASRAGTGNTGELFF. CDR3 DNA sequence: TGTGCCAGCAGGGCCGGGACAGGGAACACCGGGGAGCTGTTTTTT.

J is TRBJ2-1 and V is TRBV6-2 or TRBV6-3, with TRBD2 identical over 7 bases. The CDR3 is made up of 15 amino acids. CDR1 MNHEY and CDR2 SVGEGT come from the germline V gene. The ends lost 6 bases at V and 6 bases at J; junction bases unmatched: 11. The CDR3 reads CASSRASGPSNEQFF. The DNA for the CDR3 is TGTGCCAGCAGCCGGGCTAGCGGACCTTCCAATGAGCAGTTCTTC.

V is TRBV7-9 and J is TRBJ1-6; TRBD1 aligns across 9 bases. Germline loops: CDR1 SEHNR, CDR2 FQNEAQ (reference sequence). The CDR3 has 16 residues. V gave up 6 bases and J gave up 5 bases; unmatched junction bases: 8. This chain's CDR3 is CASSSGTGRDNSPLHF. The CDR3 nucleotides read TGTGCCAGCAGTTCCGGGACAGGGAGGGATAATTCACCCCTCCACTTT.

This rearrangement joins TRBV6-5 to TRBJ1-3; D gene ambiguous. The CDR3 runs 14 residues. The V and J ends lost 2 bases and 4 bases respectively, with 9 bases between them. Germline-derived CDR1 and CDR2 are MNHEY and SVGAGI. The CDR3 reads CASSYVPRGNTIYF. The DNA of the CDR3 is TGTGCCAGCAGTTACGTCCCGAGGGGAAACACCATATATTTT.